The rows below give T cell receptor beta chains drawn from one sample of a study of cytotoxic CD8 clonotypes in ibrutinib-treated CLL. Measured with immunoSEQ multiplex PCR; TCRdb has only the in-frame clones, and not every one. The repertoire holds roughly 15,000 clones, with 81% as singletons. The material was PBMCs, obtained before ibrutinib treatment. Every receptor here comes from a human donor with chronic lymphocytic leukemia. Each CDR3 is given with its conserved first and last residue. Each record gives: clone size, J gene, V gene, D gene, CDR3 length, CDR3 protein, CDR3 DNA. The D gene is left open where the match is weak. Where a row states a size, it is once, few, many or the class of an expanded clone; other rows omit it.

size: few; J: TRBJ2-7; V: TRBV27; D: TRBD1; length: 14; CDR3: CASSRQGASYEQYF; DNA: TGTGCCAGCAGTAGACAGGGGGCCTCCTACGAGCAGTACTTC
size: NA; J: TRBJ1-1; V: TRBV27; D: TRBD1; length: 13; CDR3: CASSLVRQGTAFF; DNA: TGTGCCAGCAGTTTAGTACGACAGGGGACAGCTTTCTTT
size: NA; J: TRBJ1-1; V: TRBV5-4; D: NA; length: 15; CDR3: CASSTPEGWNTEAFF; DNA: TGTGCCAGCAGCACACCGGAGGGATGGAACACTGAAGCTTTCTTT
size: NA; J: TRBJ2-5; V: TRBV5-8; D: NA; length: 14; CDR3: CASRRDPYQETQYF; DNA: TGTGCCAGCCGGCGGGACCCGTACCAAGAGACCCAGTACTTC
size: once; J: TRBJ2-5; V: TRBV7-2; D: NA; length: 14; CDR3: CATEVPGDQETQYF; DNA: TGTGCCACTGAAGTCCCAGGAGACCAAGAGACCCAGTACTTC
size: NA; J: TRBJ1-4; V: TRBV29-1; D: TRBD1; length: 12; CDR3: CSWVGDSEKLFF; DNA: TGCAGCTGGGTTGGGGACAGTGAAAAACTGTTTTTT
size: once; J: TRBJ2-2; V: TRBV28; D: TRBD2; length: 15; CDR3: CASSFGGGYTGELFF; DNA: TGTGCCAGCAGTTTCGGGGGAGGGTACACCGGGGAGCTGTTTTTT
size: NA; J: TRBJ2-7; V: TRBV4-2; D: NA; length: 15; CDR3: CASSQEVTGEREQYF; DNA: TGTGCCAGCAGCCAAGAGGTCACGGGAGAGCGCGAGCAGTACTTC
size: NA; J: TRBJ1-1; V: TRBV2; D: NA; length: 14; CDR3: CASSVEAWGSEAFF; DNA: TGTGCCAGCAGTGTGGAGGCCTGGGGGTCTGAAGCTTTCTTT
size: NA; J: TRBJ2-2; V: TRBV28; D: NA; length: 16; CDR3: CASSAPWRGNTGELFF; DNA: TGTGCCAGCAGTGCCCCCTGGCGGGGGAACACCGGGGAGCTGTTTTTT
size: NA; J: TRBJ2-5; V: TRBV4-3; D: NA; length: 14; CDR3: CASSQDRLVETQYF; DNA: TGCGCCAGCAGCCAAGATAGACTAGTTGAGACCCAGTACTTC
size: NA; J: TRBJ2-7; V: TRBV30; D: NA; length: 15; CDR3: CAWSVKTGPGLEQYF; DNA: TGTGCCTGGAGTGTAAAAACGGGACCAGGGCTCGAGCAGTACTTC
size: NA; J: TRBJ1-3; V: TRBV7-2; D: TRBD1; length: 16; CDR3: CASSLATGTGGHTIYF; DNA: TGTGCCAGCAGCTTAGCAACCGGGACAGGGGGACACACCATATATTTT
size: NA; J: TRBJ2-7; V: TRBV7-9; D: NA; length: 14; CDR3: CASSFQLESYEQYF; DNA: TGTGCCAGCAGCTTCCAACTGGAATCCTACGAGCAGTACTTC
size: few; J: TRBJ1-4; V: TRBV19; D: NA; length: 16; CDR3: CASSIQPAGLDEKLFF; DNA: TGTGCCAGTAGTATACAGCCGGCGGGGTTGGATGAAAAACTGTTTTTT
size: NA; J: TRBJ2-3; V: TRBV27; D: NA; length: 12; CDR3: CASSPRTDTQYF; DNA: TGTGCCAGCAGTCCGCGCACAGATACGCAGTATTTT
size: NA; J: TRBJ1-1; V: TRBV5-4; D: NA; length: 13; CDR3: CASSYDGNTEAFF; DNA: TGTGCCAGCAGCTATGACGGGAACACTGAAGCTTTCTTT
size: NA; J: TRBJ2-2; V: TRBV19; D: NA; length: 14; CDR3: CASKAGRNTGELFF; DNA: TGTGCCAGTAAGGCGGGAAGGAACACCGGGGAGCTGTTTTTT
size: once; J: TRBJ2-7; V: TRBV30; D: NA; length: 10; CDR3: CAWSYDEQYF; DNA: TGTGCCTGGAGTTACGACGAGCAGTACTTC
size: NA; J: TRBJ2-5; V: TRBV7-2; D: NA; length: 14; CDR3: CASSLGPSQETQYF; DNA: TGTGCCAGCAGCTTAGGGCCTAGCCAAGAGACCCAGTACTTC
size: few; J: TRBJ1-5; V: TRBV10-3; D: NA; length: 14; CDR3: CAISASQGQQPQHF; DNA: TGTGCCATCAGTGCCTCACAGGGACAACAGCCCCAGCATTTT
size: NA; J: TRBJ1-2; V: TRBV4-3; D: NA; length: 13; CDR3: CASSQGTDYGYTF; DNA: TGCGCCAGCAGCCAAGGGACAGACTATGGCTACACCTTC
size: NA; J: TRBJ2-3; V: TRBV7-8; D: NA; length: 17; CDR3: CASSLGGVAGRGYTQYF; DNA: TGTGCCAGCAGCTTAGGCGGGGTTGCAGGTCGGGGGTATACGCAGTATTTT
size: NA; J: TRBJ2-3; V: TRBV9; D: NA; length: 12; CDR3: CASSASTDTQYF; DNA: TGTGCCAGCAGCGCGAGTACAGATACGCAGTATTTT
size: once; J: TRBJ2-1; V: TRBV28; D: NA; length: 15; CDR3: CASSLDGRTYNEQFF; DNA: TGTGCCAGCAGTTTGGATGGTCGTACTTACAATGAGCAGTTCTTC
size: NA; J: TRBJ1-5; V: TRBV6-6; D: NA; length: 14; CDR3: CASSYSTSNQPQHF; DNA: TGTGCCAGCAGTTACAGTACTAGCAATCAGCCCCAGCATTTT
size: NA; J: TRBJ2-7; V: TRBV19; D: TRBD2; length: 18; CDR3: CATSRVQELAGGVYEQYF; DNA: TGTGCCACATCACGAGTGCAGGAACTAGCGGGAGGAGTCTACGAGCAGTACTTC
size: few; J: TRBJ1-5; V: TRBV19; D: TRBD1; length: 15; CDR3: CASRAAQGINQPQHF; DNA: TGTGCCAGTAGGGCGGCACAGGGGATAAATCAGCCCCAGCATTTT
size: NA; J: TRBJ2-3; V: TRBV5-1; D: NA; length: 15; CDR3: CASSSQGIRTDTQYF; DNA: TGCGCCAGCAGCTCCCAGGGGATTCGCACAGATACGCAGTATTTT
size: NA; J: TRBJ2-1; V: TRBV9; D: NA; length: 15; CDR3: CASSVASQFNNEQFF; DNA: TGTGCCAGCAGCGTAGCATCACAGTTCAACAATGAGCAGTTCTTC
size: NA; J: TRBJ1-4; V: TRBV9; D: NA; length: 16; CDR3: CASSAQTRGVGEKLFF; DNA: TGTGCCAGCAGCGCCCAGACGAGGGGGGTAGGGGAAAAACTGTTTTTT
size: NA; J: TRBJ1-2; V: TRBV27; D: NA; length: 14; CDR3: CASSLHTGSGGYTF; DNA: TGTGCCAGCAGTTTACATACAGGGAGCGGTGGCTACACCTTC
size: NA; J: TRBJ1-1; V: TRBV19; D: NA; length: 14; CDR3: CASRTLGGNTEAFF; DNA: TGTGCCAGTAGGACGTTGGGGGGGAACACTGAAGCTTTCTTT
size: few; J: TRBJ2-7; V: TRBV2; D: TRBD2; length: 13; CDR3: CASSAGLAGRPIF; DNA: TGTGCCAGCAGCGCGGGACTAGCGGGACGCCCGATCTTC
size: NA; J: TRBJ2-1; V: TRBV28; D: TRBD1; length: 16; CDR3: CASSRQGAAGEGEQFF; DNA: TGTGCCAGCAGTAGACAGGGGGCTGCGGGAGAGGGTGAGCAGTTCTTC
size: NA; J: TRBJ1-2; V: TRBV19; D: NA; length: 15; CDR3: CASSIRVRDNYGYTF; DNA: TGTGCCAGTAGTATCCGGGTTAGGGATAACTATGGCTACACCTTC
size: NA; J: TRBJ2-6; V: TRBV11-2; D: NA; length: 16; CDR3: CASSRGNSAGANVLTF; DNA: TGTGCCAGCAGCCGGGGGAATTCAGCTGGGGCCAACGTCCTGACTTTC
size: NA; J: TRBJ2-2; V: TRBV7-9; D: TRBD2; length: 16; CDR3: CASSLLAGAFTGELFF; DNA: TGTGCCAGCAGCTTATTAGCGGGAGCGTTCACCGGGGAGCTGTTTTTT
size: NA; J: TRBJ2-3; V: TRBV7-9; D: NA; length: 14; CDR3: CASSSTGSTDTQYF; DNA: TGTGCCAGCAGCTCGACAGGTTCAACAGATACGCAGTATTTT
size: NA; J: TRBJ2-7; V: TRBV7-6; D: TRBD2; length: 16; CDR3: CASSLASGTTLYEQYF; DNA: TGTGCCAGCAGCTTAGCCTCCGGGACTACTCTCTACGAGCAGTACTTC
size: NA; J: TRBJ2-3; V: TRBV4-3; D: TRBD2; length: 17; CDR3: CASSQDTSSGIEDTQYF; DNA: TGCGCCAGCAGCCAAGATACATCTAGCGGGATAGAAGATACGCAGTATTTT
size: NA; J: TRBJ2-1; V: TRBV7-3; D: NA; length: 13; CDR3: CASSYGDSSEQFF; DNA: TGTGCCAGCAGCTACGGAGACTCGAGTGAGCAGTTCTTC
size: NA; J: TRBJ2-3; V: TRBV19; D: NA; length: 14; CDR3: CASSIAGVTDTQYF; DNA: TGTGCCAGTAGTATAGCGGGAGTAACAGATACGCAGTATTTT
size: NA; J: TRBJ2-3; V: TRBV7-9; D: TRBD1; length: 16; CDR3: CASSPVQGVGTDTQYF; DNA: TGTGCCAGCAGCCCCGTACAGGGGGTCGGCACAGATACGCAGTATTTT
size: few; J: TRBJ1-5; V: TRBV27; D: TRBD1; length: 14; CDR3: CASSLTGGDQPQHF; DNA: TGTGCCAGCAGTTTGACAGGGGGGGATCAGCCCCAGCATTTT
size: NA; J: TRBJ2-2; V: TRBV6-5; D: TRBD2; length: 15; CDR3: CASSYKREYSGELFF; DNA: TGTGCCAGCAGTTACAAGCGGGAGTACTCCGGGGAGCTGTTTTTT
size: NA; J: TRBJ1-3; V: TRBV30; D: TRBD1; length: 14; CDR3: CAWSLGQGGNTIYF; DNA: TGTGCCTGGAGCCTTGGACAGGGTGGAAACACCATATATTTT
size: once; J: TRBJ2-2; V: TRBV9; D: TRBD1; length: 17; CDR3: CASSVGGTGGDTGELFF; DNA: TGTGCCAGCAGCGTAGGTGGGACAGGGGGGGACACCGGGGAGCTGTTTTTT
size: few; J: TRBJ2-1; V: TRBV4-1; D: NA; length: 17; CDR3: CASSPDERARSWNEQFF; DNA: TGCGCCAGCAGCCCCGACGAAAGAGCGAGGTCATGGAATGAGCAGTTCTTC